This entry features one T cell receptor (beta chain) sequence. What it recognizes is unknown. One heparinised draw of blood, averaging roughly 0.12 L, came from each donor. Germline CDR1 reads KGHSH; CDR2 reads LQKENI. V shed 6 bases, J shed 5 bases, and the junction held 19 bases outside the gene matches. There are 18 residues in the CDR3. Expressed TCRB transcripts were sequenced after all isolated RNA was converted to cDNA. Repertoires were generated with immunoSEQ multiplex PCR, while TCRdb's copy carries only in-frame clones and drops some. In the table there are 600,000 to 750,000 clones, 9.5% to 15% of which are singletons. The data originate from a study of beta chain features in type 1 diabetes. Findings and limits, study-wide: With patients and controls alike, PCR might favor shorter templates to an equal degree. The study found moderately but significantly shorter TCRB CDR3s in all four CD4+ subsets of Type 1 diabetes patients.

The source of this sequence is a man in his thirties or forties with type 1 diabetes. Sequencing was performed on naive CD4+ T cells from blood. The V gene is TRBV18, the J gene TRBJ2-5, with 9 bases lining up with TRBD2. The CDR3 DNA reads as TGTGCCAGCTCCCCCTTGGGCGGGGGGGCTCCGGGTCAGGAGACCCAGTACTTC. This translates into CASSPLGGGAPGQETQYF.